The text below deals with one T cell receptor (beta chain). The data originate from a study of Graves' ophthalmopathy and Graves' hyperthyroidism. None of the included patients had other autoimmune diseases, uncontrolled infections, pregnancy or lactation, as these led to exclusion. Amplification of the TCR beta CDR3 regions used RNA transcripts (as template). The authors performed first-round RT-PCR with HTBI primers and then a second-round multiplex PCR. TCRdb reprocessed the multiplex PCR reads via MiXCR and lists one record per CDR3 protein. The table lists about 740,000 distinct CDR3 sequences, around 40% of them singletons. Germline V gene sequence: CDR1 LNHDA, CDR2 SQIVND (reference sequence). V was clipped by 5 bases and J by 8 bases, with 18 bases between them. The CDR3 length is 14 residues.

The sample taken for sequencing was peripheral blood. This chain joins TRBV19 and TRBJ1-2; D might be TRBD1 (6 bases). The TCR comes from an adult man with Graves' ophthalmopathy. CDR3: CASSGLEGGGGYTF. CDR3 sequence (DNA): TGTGCCAGTAGTGGGCTGGAGGGGGGTGGGGGCTACACCTTC.